This TCR beta chain was recorded in a study of naive and memory T cell subsets. The beta constant-region primer was an equimolar mix of two oligonucleotides covering TRBC1 and TRBC2. TCRdb reprocessed the UMI-ligation and nested PCR reads via MiXCR and lists one record per CDR3 protein. This sample yields some 150,000 distinct CDR3 sequences, of which around 15% are seen a single time; approximately 0.13% belongs to the top ten. CMV status came from CD4+ T cell IFNgamma after overnight CMV lysate stimulation of fresh PBMCs. Four subsets defined by CD45RA and CD27 were sorted after CD3, CD4, CD8 and live/dead staining. Germline V gene data show CDR1 as SGHRS and CDR2 as YFSETQ. The CDR3 totals 15 residues. The J segment lost 8 bases and the V segment lost 0 bases, leaving 8 bases of the junction unmatched.

This TCR was recovered from a human donor in good health. The sample was naive CD4+ T cells from blood. The chain combines TRBV5-1 with TRBJ2-1; 7 bases are a match to TRBD2. The DNA of the CDR3 is TGCGCCAGCAGCTTGGCGGTGAGACTAGCAGATGAGCAGTTCTTC. It encodes CASSLAVRLADEQFF. Drawing the rest from reference TRBV5-1 and TRBJ2-1, the complete variable domain is KAGVTQTPRYLIKTRGQQVTLSCSPISGHRSVSWYQQTPGQGLQFLFEYFSETQRNKGNFPGRFSGRQFSNSRSEMNVSTLELGDSALYLCASSLAVRLADEQFFGPGTRLTVL.